Each of the 15 T cell receptor beta chains below was sequenced from the same sample in a study of monozygotic twins with inflammatory bowel disease. Using the 5' RACE reads, TCRdb records one entry per CDR3 protein without DNA. The data include approximately 400,000 distinct CDR3 sequences; the top ten clones carry around 2.6%. The sequenced sample was blood. The origin of the receptors is a human donor with ulcerative colitis or Crohn's disease, or a healthy co-twin of an affected twin (not recorded which).

J is TRBJ2-6 and V is TRBV12-3 or TRBV12-4; TCRdb reports TRBD1, a call that lacks DNA to check it against. This CDR3 is built from 18 residues. The CDR3 loop reads CASSLGGLSRSGANVLTF.

This chain connects TRBV23-1 to TRBJ1-1; TCRdb calls TRBD1, which cannot be checked without DNA. TRBV23-1 is annotated as an ORF whose role is uncertain. The CDR3 sequence is 16 residues long. The chain's CDR3 is CASTIDRGGRGTEAFF.

The rearrangement joins TRBV2 to TRBJ2-1; no DNA is available, so the TRBD1 call from TCRdb remains unchecked. The CDR3 spans 15 residues. Per germline, CDR1 SNHLY and CDR2 FYNNEI. The chain's CDR3 is CASRTDPGWASEQFF.

V and J are TRBV27 and TRBJ2-3; TCRdb's D gene call, TRBD1, goes unchecked for lack of DNA. The CDR3 has 14 amino acids. Looked up from germline, CDR1 is MNHEY and CDR2 is SMNVEV (reference sequence). CDR3 region: CASSLLGATDTQYF.

The chain joins TRBV7-9 to TRBJ1-1; the TCRdb D gene call, TRBD1, has no DNA to confirm it. Germline V gene sequence: CDR1 SEHNR, CDR2 FQNEAQ (reference sequence). This CDR3 is built from 13 residues. The CDR3 loop is CASSRQINTEAFF.

V usage is TRBV4-3 and J usage is TRBJ2-1; TCRdb selects TRBD2, and the lack of DNA leaves this call unchecked. CDR1 and CDR2 from the germline V gene are LGHNA and YSLEER. CDR3 size: 19 residues. CDR3 region: CASSQARLAGGMTYNEQSF.

The chain links TRBV5-1 to TRBJ2-1; there is no DNA to check the TCRdb D call of TRBD2. The CDR3 is made up of 15 amino acids. Germline V gene lookup returns CDR1 SGHRS and CDR2 YFSETQ. The CDR3 here is CASSEEPGSYNEQFF.

The gene calls are TRBV25-1 and TRBJ1-1. This CDR3 is built from 12 residues. Looked up from germline, CDR1 is MGHDK and CDR2 is SYGVNS. The CDR3 is CASSGGFGEAFF.

J is TRBJ2-5 and V is TRBV7-2; TCRdb names TRBD1, which stays unverified in the absence of DNA. The CDR3 covers 17 residues. Germline V CDR1 and CDR2: SGHTA, FQGNSA. Here the CDR3 reads CASSFPLRGGPQETQYF.

This chain joins TRBV6-6 and TRBJ2-5; there is no DNA to check the TCRdb D call of TRBD1. There are 13 residues in the CDR3. The germline V gene has CDR1 MNHNY and CDR2 SVGAGI (reference sequence). This CDR3 is CASGRGRQETQYF.

CDR3: CASSLAGRLSSYEQYF. The genes are TRBV7-2 and TRBJ2-7. The CDR3 runs to 16 residues. Looked up from germline, CDR1 is SGHTA and CDR2 is FQGNSA.

The chain uses TRBV24-1 and TRBJ1-5. CDR1 is KGHDR and CDR2 is SFDVKD in the germline V gene. The CDR3 spans 15 residues. The CDR3 is CATSDLWASNQPQHF.

The chain links TRBV6-4 to TRBJ1-6. Germline V gives CDR1 MRHNA, CDR2 SNTAGT. CDR3 size: 14 residues. CDR3 in amino acids: CASSEAGRNSPLHF.

V and J are TRBV12-3 or TRBV12-4 and TRBJ2-5; no DNA is available, so the TRBD1 call from TCRdb remains unchecked. The CDR3 is 14 residues long. The CDR3 loop reads CASSLPGTQETQYF.

J is TRBJ2-7 and V is TRBV18; TCRdb indicates TRBD1, and absent DNA this call remains unverified. Germline V gene data show CDR1 as KGHSH and CDR2 as LQKENI. The CDR3 runs 17 residues. This chain's CDR3 is CASSSVPPQGTVYEQYF. The full variable domain, with the rest looked up from reference TRBV18 and TRBJ2-7, is NAGVMQNPRHLVRRRGQEARLRCSPMKGHSHVYWYRQLPEEGLKFMVYLQKENIIDESGMPKERFSAEFPKEGPSILRIQQVVRGDSAAYFCASSSVPPQGTVYEQYFGPGTRLTVT.